This T cell receptor (beta chain) was captured in a study of T cell responses to AZD1222 COVID-19 vaccine. Study-level findings and limits: Donors skewed white British and female; clonal diversity was possibly underestimated. Spike-specific TCR breadth and depth grew following two AZD1222 doses.

Note on this clone: Its antigen is not known.

The CDR3 is 14 amino acids. The V end lost 3 bases, the J end lost 0 bases, and 9 bases lay between the germline ends. Germline assignment: CDR1 MNHEY and CDR2 SVGAGI. Libraries were prepared by immunoSEQ multiplex PCR; TCRdb keeps only in-frame clonotypes and omits some of them. The data show 70,000 to 95,000 clones, about 86% seen once. This receptor was obtained from an adult who received the AZD1222 COVID-19 vaccine. The source material was peripheral blood, sampled 28 days after the second AZD1222 dose. The chain couples TRBV6-5 to TRBJ2-7; either TRBD1 or TRBD2 may supply D (5 bases each). Written as DNA, the CDR3 is TGTGCCAGCAGTTATGGTGGGACCTCCTACGAGCAGTACTTC. Translation gives CASSYGGTSYEQYF.